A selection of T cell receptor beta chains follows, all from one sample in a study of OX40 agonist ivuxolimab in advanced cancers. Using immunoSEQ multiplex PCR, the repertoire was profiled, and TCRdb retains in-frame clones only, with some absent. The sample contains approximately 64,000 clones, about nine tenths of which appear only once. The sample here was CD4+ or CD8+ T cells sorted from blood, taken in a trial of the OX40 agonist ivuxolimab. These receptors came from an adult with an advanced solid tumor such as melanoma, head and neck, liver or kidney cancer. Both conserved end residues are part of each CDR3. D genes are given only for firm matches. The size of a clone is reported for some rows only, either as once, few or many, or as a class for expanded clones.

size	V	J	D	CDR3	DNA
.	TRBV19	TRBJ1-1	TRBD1	CASRQQGMNTEAFF	TGTGCCAGTAGACAACAGGGGATGAACACTGAAGCTTTCTTT
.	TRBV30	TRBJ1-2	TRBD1	CAWSFGPGGYGYTF	TGTGCCTGGAGTTTCGGACCAGGGGGGTATGGCTACACCTTC
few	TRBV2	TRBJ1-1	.	CASGAGWNTEAFF	TGTGCCAGCGGGGCGGGGTGGAACACTGAAGCTTTCTTT
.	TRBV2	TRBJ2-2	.	CASGSGELFF	TGTGCCAGCGGGTCCGGGGAGCTGTTTTTT
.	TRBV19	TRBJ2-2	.	CASSSWGGGTGELFF	TGTGCCTCCTCTAGTTGGGGAGGTGGCACCGGGGAGCTGTTTTTT
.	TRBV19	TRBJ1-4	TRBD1	CASGTGDATNEKLFF	TGTGCCAGCGGGACAGGGGACGCAACTAATGAAAAACTGTTTTTT
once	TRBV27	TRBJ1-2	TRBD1	CASASRDSYYGYTF	TGTGCCAGCGCGAGTCGGGACAGCTACTATGGCTACACCTTC
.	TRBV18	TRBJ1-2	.	CASSPPLREGYTF	TGTGCCAGCTCACCCCCTCTGCGGGAAGGCTACACCTTC
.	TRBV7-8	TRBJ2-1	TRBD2	CASSQRSGIYNEQFF	TGTGCCAGCAGCCAAAGGAGCGGGATCTACAATGAGCAGTTCTTC
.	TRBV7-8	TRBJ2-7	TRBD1	CASSLLGQGINEQYF	TGTGCCAGCAGCTTACTGGGACAGGGGATCAACGAGCAGTACTTC
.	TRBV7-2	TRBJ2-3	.	CASSLRSGAQGTDTQYF	TGTGCCAGCAGCTTAAGGTCGGGGGCGCAGGGCACAGATACGCAGTATTTT
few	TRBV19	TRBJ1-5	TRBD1	CASSTQTGGGQPQHF	TGTGCCAGTAGCACGCAGACAGGGGGCGGGCAGCCCCAGCATTTT
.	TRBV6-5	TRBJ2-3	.	CASRTTFTDTQYF	TGTGCCAGCAGAACTACTTTCACAGATACGCAGTATTTT
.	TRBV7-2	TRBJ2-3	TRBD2	CASSDLAGVSTDTQYF	TGTGCCAGCAGCGACCTAGCGGGAGTTAGCACAGATACGCAGTATTTT
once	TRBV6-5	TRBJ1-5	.	CASSDPGGGQPQHF	TGTGCCAGCAGCGACCCCGGGGGCGGACAGCCCCAGCATTTT
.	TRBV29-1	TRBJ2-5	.	CSVDPHLRPGETQYF	TGCAGCGTTGATCCCCACCTCCGTCCAGGGGAGACCCAGTACTTC
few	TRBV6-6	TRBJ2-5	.	CASNHRVRETQYF	TGTGCCAGCAACCATCGGGTACGAGAGACCCAGTACTTC
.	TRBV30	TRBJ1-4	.	CACNKGDTLSEKLFF	TGTGCCTGCAATAAGGGGGACACGTTAAGTGAAAAACTGTTTTTT
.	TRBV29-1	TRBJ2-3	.	CSVEYSGRTDTQYF	TGCAGCGTTGAATATAGCGGACGCACAGATACGCAGTATTTT
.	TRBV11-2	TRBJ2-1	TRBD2	CASSLSLAGHNLYNEQFF	TGTGCCAGCAGCTTATCCCTAGCGGGCCATAACCTATACAATGAGCAGTTCTTC
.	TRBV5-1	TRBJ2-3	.	CASSFTDTQYF	TGCGCCAGCAGCTTCACAGATACGCAGTATTTT
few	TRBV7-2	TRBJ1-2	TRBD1	CASSSIRTGWDGYTF	TGTGCCAGCAGCTCGATACGGACAGGGTGGGATGGCTACACCTTC
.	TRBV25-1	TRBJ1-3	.	CASSGPGRDSGNTIYF	TGTGCCAGCAGTGGGCCGGGGCGAGACTCTGGAAACACCATATATTTT
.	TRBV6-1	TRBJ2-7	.	CASGPWLYEQYF	TGTGCCAGCGGCCCGTGGCTCTACGAGCAGTACTTC
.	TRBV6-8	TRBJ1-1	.	CASSRVRNTEAFF	TGTGCCAGCAGCCGGGTCAGGAACACTGAAGCTTTCTTT